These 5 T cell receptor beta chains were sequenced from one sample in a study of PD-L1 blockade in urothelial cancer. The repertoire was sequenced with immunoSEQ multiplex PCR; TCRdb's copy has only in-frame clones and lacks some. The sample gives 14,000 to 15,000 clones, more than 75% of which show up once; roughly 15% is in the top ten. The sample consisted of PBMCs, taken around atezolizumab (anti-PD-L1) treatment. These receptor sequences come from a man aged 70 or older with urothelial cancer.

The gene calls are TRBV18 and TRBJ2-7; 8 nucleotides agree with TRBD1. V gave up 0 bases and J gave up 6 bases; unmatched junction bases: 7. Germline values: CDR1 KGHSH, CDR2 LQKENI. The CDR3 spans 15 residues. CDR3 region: CASSPPGTGVAEQYF. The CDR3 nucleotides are TGTGCCAGCTCACCACCCGGGACAGGAGTAGCCGAGCAGTACTTC.

Written as DNA, the CDR3 is TGTGCCAGCAGGCTCCAACAGGGGAACACCGGGGAGCTGTTTTTT. Its translation: CASRLQQGNTGELFF. The chain combines TRBV7-6 with TRBJ2-2; D might be TRBD1 (6 bases). Trimming took off 6 bases at V and 1 base at J, with 12 bases between the two ends. Germline values: CDR1 SGHVS, CDR2 FNYEAQ. The CDR3 has 15 residues.

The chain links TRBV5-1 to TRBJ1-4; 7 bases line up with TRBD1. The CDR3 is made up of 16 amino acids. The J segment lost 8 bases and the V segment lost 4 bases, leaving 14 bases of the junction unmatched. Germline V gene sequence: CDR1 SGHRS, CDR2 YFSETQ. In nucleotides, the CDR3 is TGCGCCAGCAGCGACGAAACAGGGGCCCTTATCGAAAAACTGTTTTTT. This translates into CASSDETGALIEKLFF.

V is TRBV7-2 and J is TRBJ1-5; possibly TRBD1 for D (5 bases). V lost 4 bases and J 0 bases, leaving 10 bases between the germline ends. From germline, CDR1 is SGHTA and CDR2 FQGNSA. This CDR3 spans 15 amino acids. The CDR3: CASSSGSYSNQPQHF. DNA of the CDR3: TGTGCCAGCAGCTCAGGGTCATATAGCAATCAGCCCCAGCATTTT.

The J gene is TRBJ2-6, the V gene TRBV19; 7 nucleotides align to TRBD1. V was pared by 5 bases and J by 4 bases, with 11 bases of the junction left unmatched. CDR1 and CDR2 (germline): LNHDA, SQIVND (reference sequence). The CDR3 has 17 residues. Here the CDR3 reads CASSATGVVEGANVLTF. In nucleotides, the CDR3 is TGTGCCAGTAGTGCTACAGGGGTCGTTGAGGGGGCCAACGTCCTGACTTTC.